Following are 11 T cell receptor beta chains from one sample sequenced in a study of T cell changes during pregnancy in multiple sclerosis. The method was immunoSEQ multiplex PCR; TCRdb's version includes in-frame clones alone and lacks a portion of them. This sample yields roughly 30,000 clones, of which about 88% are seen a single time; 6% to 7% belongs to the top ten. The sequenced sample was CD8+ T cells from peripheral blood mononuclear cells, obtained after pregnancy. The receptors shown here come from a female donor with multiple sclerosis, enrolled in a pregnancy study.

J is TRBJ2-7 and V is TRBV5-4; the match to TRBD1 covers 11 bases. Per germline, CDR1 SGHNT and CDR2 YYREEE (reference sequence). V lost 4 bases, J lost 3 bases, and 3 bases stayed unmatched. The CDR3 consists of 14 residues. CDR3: CASSRGQGVYEQYF. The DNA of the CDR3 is TGTGCCAGCAGCCGGGGACAGGGGGTCTACGAGCAGTACTTC.

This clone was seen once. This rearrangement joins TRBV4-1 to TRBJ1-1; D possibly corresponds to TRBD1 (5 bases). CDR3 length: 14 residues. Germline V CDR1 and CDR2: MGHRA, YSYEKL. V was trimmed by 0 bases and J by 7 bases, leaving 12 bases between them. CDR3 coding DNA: TGCGCCAGCAGCCAAGACAGGGAATTATTTGAAGCTTTCTTT. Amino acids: CASSQDRELFEAFF.

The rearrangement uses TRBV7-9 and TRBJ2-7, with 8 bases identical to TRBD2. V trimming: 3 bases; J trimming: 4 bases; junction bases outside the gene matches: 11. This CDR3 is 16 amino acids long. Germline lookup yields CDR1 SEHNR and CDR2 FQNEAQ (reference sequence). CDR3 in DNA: TGTGCCAGCAGCTTCCCTCCCAGCGGGAGCTTATACGAGCAGTACTTC. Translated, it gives CASSFPPSGSLYEQYF. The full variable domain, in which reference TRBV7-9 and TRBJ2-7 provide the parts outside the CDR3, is DTGVSQNPRHKITKRGQNVTFRCDPISEHNRLYWYRQTLGQGPEFLTYFQNEAQLEKSRLLSDRFSAERPKGSFSTLEIQRTEQGDSAMYLCASSFPPSGSLYEQYFGPGTRLTVT.

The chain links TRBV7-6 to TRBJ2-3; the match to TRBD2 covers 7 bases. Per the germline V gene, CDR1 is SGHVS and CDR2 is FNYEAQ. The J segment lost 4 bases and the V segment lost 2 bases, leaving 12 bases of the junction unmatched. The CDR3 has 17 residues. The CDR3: CASSLTLARSPPDTQYF. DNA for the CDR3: TGTGCCAGCAGCTTAACACTAGCGAGGTCCCCCCCAGATACGCAGTATTTT.

CDR3 DNA: TGTGCCAGCAGTGACGCGGCATCTAATTCACCCCTCCACTTT. Its translation: CASSDAASNSPLHF. The chain carries TRBV25-1 and TRBJ1-6; D not resolved. Germline V lookup: CDR1 MGHDK, CDR2 SYGVNS. The length of the CDR3 is 14 residues. Between the trimmed V and J ends, which lost 3 bases and 6 bases, there was a span of 9 bases.

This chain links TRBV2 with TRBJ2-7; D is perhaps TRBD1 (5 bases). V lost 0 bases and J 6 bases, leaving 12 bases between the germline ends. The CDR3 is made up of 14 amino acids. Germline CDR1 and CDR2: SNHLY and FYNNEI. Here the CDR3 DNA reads TGTGCCAGCAGTGAAGCCCCAGGGCTCGGCGAGCAGTACTTC. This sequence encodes CASSEAPGLGEQYF.

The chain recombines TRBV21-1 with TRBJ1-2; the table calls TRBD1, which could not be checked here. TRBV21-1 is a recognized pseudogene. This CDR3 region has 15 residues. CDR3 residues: CASSKTAGKSPGYTF. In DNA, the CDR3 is TGTGCCAGCAGCAAAACCGCAGGGAAAAGTCCTGGCTACACCTTC.

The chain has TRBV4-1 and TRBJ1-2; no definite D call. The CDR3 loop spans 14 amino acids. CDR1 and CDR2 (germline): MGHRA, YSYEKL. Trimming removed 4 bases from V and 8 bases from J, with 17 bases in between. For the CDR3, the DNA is TGCGCCAGCAGCCCGAAAGTGGAGGAGGAGGGCTACACCTTC. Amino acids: CASSPKVEEEGYTF.

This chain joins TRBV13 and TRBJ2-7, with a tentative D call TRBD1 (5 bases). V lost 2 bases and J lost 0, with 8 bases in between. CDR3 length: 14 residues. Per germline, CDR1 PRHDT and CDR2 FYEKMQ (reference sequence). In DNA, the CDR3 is TGTGCCAGCAGCTTACGAGACAGCTCCTACGAGCAGTACTTC. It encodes CASSLRDSSYEQYF.

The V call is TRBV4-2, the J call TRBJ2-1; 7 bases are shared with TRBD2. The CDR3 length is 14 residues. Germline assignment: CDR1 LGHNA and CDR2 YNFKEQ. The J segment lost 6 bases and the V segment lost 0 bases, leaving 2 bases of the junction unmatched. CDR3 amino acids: CASSQEGGPNEQFF. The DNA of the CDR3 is TGTGCCAGCAGCCAAGAGGGAGGGCCCAATGAGCAGTTCTTC.

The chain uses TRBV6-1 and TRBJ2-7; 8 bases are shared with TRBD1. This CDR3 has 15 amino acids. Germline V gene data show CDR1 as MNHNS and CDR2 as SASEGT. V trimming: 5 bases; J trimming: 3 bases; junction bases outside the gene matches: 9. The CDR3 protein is CASSPRGTGNYEQYF. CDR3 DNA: TGTGCCAGCAGTCCTCGGGGGACAGGAAACTACGAGCAGTACTTC.